A selection of T cell receptor beta chains follows, all from one sample in a study of regulatory T cells in long-lasting Graves disease. TCRdb used MiXCR to reprocess the multiplex PCR reads, holding one entry per CDR3 protein. The sample has 430,000 or so distinct CDR3 sequences; 21% are singletons. Here the sequenced sample was peripheral blood mononuclear cells (PBMCs), taken when the disease was refractory, from a patient treated with antithyroid drugs. The receptors derive from a female donor with Graves disease. The CDR3 runs from the conserved cysteine through the conserved F or W. Each record gives: CDR3 length, clone size, V gene, CDR3 protein. Size is omitted from some rows. Given values are once, few, many or a class for expanded clones.

len: 16
abundance: many
v_gene: TRBV11-2
CDR3aa: CASSLDIASGTYEQYF

len: 15
abundance: many
v_gene: TRBV28
CDR3aa: CASSLRFPKNTEAFF

len: 16
abundance: few
v_gene: TRBV7-6
CDR3aa: CASSLTSSTGANGYTF

len: 11
abundance: NA
v_gene: TRBV20-1
CDR3aa: CSARPQNGYTF

len: 14
abundance: few
v_gene: TRBV5-4
CDR3aa: CASSSRDHNGGYTF

len: 14
abundance: many
v_gene: TRBV6-1
CDR3aa: CASRRTGIDQPQHF

len: 15
abundance: NA
v_gene: TRBV7-2
CDR3aa: CASSLGDAANSPLHF

len: 11
abundance: few
v_gene: TRBV20-1
CDR3aa: CSVKAADTQYF

len: 14
abundance: few
v_gene: TRBV5-1
CDR3aa: CASSLGPPGGEQYF

len: 13
abundance: few
v_gene: TRBV30
CDR3aa: CAWSVRWETEAFF

len: 14
abundance: many
v_gene: TRBV28
CDR3aa: CASSLRLAEETQYF

len: 12
abundance: few
v_gene: TRBV20-1
CDR3aa: CSVNGGAYEQYF

len: 16
abundance: few
v_gene: TRBV27
CDR3aa: CASSLSGQGGNGELFF

len: 13
abundance: NA
v_gene: TRBV12-3/TRBV12-4
CDR3aa: CASSFAGVETQYF

len: 16
abundance: NA
v_gene: TRBV5-1
CDR3aa: CASSPGLAGGAYEQYF

len: 13
abundance: few
v_gene: TRBV4-1
CDR3aa: CASSPPRGGELFF

len: 13
abundance: many
v_gene: TRBV27
CDR3aa: CASSYREQETQYF

len: 12
abundance: NA
v_gene: TRBV19
CDR3aa: CASSNRQGVAFF

len: 15
abundance: few
v_gene: TRBV29-1
CDR3aa: CSVEATTSGANVLTF

len: 14
abundance: NA
v_gene: TRBV30
CDR3aa: CAWGQGSGANVLTF

len: 15
abundance: many
v_gene: TRBV11-2
CDR3aa: CASSSRDITNEKLFF

len: 11
abundance: few
v_gene: TRBV12-3/TRBV12-4
CDR3aa: CASSSEDHLTF